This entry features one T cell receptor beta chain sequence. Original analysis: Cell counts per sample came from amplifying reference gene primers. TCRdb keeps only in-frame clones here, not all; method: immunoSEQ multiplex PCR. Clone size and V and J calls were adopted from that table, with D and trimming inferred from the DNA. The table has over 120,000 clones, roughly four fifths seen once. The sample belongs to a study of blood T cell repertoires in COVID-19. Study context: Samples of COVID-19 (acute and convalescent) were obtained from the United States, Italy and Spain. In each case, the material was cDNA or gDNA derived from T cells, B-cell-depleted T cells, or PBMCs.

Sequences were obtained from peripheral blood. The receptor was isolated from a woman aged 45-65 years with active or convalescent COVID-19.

The CDR3 protein is CASSPEGRANYGYTF. The DNA of the CDR3 is TGTGCCAGCAGCCCTGAGGGAAGAGCTAACTATGGCTACACCTTC. V usage is TRBV9 and J usage is TRBJ1-2; D is unclear. The CDR3 contains 15 residues. The V end was cut by 4 bases, the J end by 0 bases, with 13 bases between. Germline V gives CDR1 SGDLS, CDR2 YYNGEE.